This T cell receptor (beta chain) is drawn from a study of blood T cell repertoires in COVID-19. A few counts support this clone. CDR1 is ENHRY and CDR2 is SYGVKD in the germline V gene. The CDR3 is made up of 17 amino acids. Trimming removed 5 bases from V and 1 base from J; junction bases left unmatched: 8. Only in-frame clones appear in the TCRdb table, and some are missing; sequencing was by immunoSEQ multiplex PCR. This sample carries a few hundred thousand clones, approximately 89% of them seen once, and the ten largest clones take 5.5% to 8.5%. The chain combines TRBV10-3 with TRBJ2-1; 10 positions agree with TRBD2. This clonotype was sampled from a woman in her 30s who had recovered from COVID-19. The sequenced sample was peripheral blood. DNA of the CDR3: TGTGCCATCAGTTCAGCGGGGGGGCCACAATCCTACAATGAGCAGTTCTTC. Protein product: CAISSAGGPQSYNEQFF.